One sample yielded the 22 T cell receptor beta chains listed below, sequenced in a study of blood T cell repertoires in COVID-19. Sequencing was performed with immunoSEQ multiplex PCR; in TCRdb, only in-frame clones are kept and a portion is missing. The sample contains 150,000 or so clones, 85% of which appear only once. The specimen sequenced was peripheral blood. These receptors were taken from a human donor with acute or convalescent COVID-19. The donor label of this sample is uncertain.

The J gene is TRBJ1-2, the V gene TRBV3-1 (or the pseudogene TRBV3-2); 8 nucleotides agree with TRBD1. This CDR3 is built from 16 residues. V was pared by 5 bases and J by 1 base, with 9 bases of the junction left unmatched. Germline loops: CDR1 LGHDT, CDR2 YNNKEL (reference sequence). CDR3 DNA: TGTGCCAGCAGCTCCCCCGGACAGGGAGTTAACTATGGCTACACCTTC. Amino acid sequence: CASSSPGQGVNYGYTF.

This chain joins TRBV15 and TRBJ1-2; no clear D gene. The CDR3 spans 17 residues. Germline values: CDR1 LNHNV, CDR2 YYDKDF (reference sequence). The V and J ends lost 0 bases and 5 bases respectively, with 19 bases between them. The CDR3: CATSRDRGLRDGYGYTF. The CDR3 region has the DNA TGTGCCACCAGCAGAGACCGGGGTTTACGGGATGGGTATGGCTACACCTTC.

The V and J genes are TRBV4-3 and TRBJ2-7; D uncertain. This CDR3 has 14 residues. CDR1 is LGHNA and CDR2 is YSLEER in the germline V gene. Trimming removed 1 base from V and 2 bases from J, with 9 bases in between. The CDR3, as DNA: TGCGCCAGCAGCCAAGCGGTCAGCGCCTACGAGCAGTACTTC. Amino acid sequence: CASSQAVSAYEQYF.

This clone was detected only a few times. The chain's CDR3 is CASSLVRAGGTTDTQYF. In DNA, the CDR3 is TGCGCCAGCAGCTTGGTGCGAGCGGGGGGAACCACAGATACGCAGTATTTT. The chain couples TRBV5-1 to TRBJ2-3, with 9 positions matching TRBD2. The CDR3 loop spans 17 amino acids. Germline assignment: CDR1 SGHRS and CDR2 YFSETQ. Germline trimming cut 0 bases from V and 2 bases from J; bases unmatched to any gene: 7. Combining the CDR3 with reference TRBV5-1 and TRBJ2-3 gives the whole variable domain KAGVTQTPRYLIKTRGQQVTLSCSPISGHRSVSWYQQTPGQGLQFLFEYFSETQRNKGNFPGRFSGRQFSNSRSEMNVSTLELGDSALYLCASSLVRAGGTTDTQYFGPGTRLTVL.

The chain links TRBV15 to TRBJ2-2; 11 bases are a match to TRBD1. This CDR3 has 16 residues. The V and J ends lost 1 base and 9 bases, in that order; junction bases with no gene match: 7. Germline V gene lookup returns CDR1 LNHNV and CDR2 YYDKDF (reference sequence). The CDR3 DNA follows: TGTGCCACCAGCAGAGGAAAAGGGACAGGGGGGCGGGAGCTGTTTTTT. The encoded protein is CATSRGKGTGGRELFF.

A few counts support this clone. This chain connects TRBV10-3 to TRBJ2-3, with D possibly matching TRBD1 (6 bases). V lost 7 bases and J lost 0, with 11 bases in between. The germline gives CDR1 ENHRY, CDR2 SYGVKD. The CDR3 loop spans 14 amino acids. The CDR3 spells CAITRTASTDTQYF. Here the CDR3 DNA reads TGTGCCATCACCCGGACAGCTAGCACAGATACGCAGTATTTT.

This chain uses TRBV28 with TRBJ2-2; 13 positions match TRBD2. Germline V gene data show CDR1 as MDHEN and CDR2 as SYDVKM. V lost 5 bases and J lost 5; bases outside the gene matches: 8. CDR3 length: 17 amino acids. In nucleotides, the CDR3 is TGTGCCAGCAGTCGGACTAGCGGGGGCCGGGGGACCGGGGAGCTGTTTTTT. This codes for CASSRTSGGRGTGELFF.

The rearrangement links TRBV28 to TRBJ1-2, with unresolved D. The CDR3 consists of 12 residues. V lost 3 bases to trimming and J lost 4 bases, with 6 bases between them. Per the germline V gene, CDR1 is MDHEN and CDR2 is SYDVKM. The CDR3 coding sequence is TGTGCCAGCAGTTTTAAGCTCTATGGCTACACCTTC. Protein product: CASSFKLYGYTF.

V gene TRBV5-1 combines with J gene TRBJ1-3; 11 bases are a match to TRBD1. The V gene's germline CDR1 is SGHRS and CDR2 YFSETQ. The CDR3 totals 18 residues. V shed 0 bases and J 0 bases; nucleotides not matched to a gene: 5. The CDR3 DNA follows: TGCGCCAGCAGCTTGGGGACAGGGGGCCTCCTCTCTGGAAACACCATATATTTT. This codes for CASSLGTGGLLSGNTIYF.

The chain couples TRBV13 to TRBJ1-6; the D gene is possibly TRBD1 (6 bases). Germline-derived CDR1 and CDR2 are PRHDT and FYEKMQ (reference sequence). This CDR3 region has 18 residues. V lost 4 bases and J 0 bases, leaving 16 bases between the germline ends. CDR3 amino acids: CASSSATGPSSYNSPLHF. The DNA for the CDR3 is TGTGCCAGCAGCTCAGCCACAGGGCCGAGCTCCTATAATTCACCCCTCCACTTT.

This clone was seen more than once but under ten times. The rearrangement joins TRBV7-8 to TRBJ2-1; D may be TRBD2 (6 bases). V lost 3 bases and J 3 bases, leaving 9 bases between the germline ends. This CDR3 comprises 14 residues. Germline CDR1 is SGHVS and CDR2 is FQNEAQ. CDR3 coding DNA: TGTGCCAGCAGCTTTAGGACTAACTACAATGAGCAGTTCTTC. It codes for CASSFRTNYNEQFF.

The chain is built from TRBV7-9 and TRBJ2-5; TRBD2 might be the D (6 bases). This CDR3 spans 14 amino acids. In germline, CDR1 is SEHNR, CDR2 FQNEAQ (reference sequence). V was clipped by 5 bases and J by 1 base, with 11 bases between them. CDR3: CASSPVGGQETQYF. The CDR3, as DNA: TGTGCCAGCAGCCCCGTGGGGGGCCAAGAGACCCAGTACTTC.

The J gene is TRBJ2-1, the V gene TRBV5-5; 9 bases line up with TRBD1. The CDR3 covers 17 residues. The ends lost 2 bases at V and 5 bases at J; junction bases unmatched: 11. CDR1 and CDR2 from the germline V gene are SGHKS and YYEKEE (reference sequence). In DNA, the CDR3 is TGTGCCAGCAGCTTAGGGACAGGGATAACCCCGAACAATGAGCAGTTCTTC. Amino acids: CASSLGTGITPNNEQFF.

J is TRBJ1-4 and V is TRBV9; no reliable D call. V lost 4 bases and J lost 8, with 9 bases in between. Germline CDR1 reads SGDLS; CDR2 reads YYNGEE. The CDR3 covers 12 residues. CDR3 bases: TGTGCCAGCAGCCCTTCCGAGGAAAAACTGTTTTTT. This codes for CASSPSEEKLFF.

V gene TRBV28 combines with J gene TRBJ1-1, with D maybe TRBD1 (6 bases). Trimming took 6 bases from V and 4 from J, leaving 15 bases between them. The CDR3 sequence is 14 residues long. CDR1 MDHEN and CDR2 SYDVKM come from the germline V gene. The chain's CDR3 is CASSSGHLGTEAFF. CDR3 sequence (DNA): TGTGCCAGCAGCTCGGGACACCTCGGCACTGAAGCTTTCTTT.

The chain employs TRBV18 and TRBJ1-2; unclear D gene. CDR1 and CDR2 (germline): KGHSH, LQKENI. Trimming cost V 0 bases and J 8 bases, with 19 bases left between them. This CDR3 has 16 amino acids. CDR3 loop: CASSPPENKGREGYTF. The CDR3 DNA reads TGTGCCAGCTCACCACCTGAAAACAAGGGCCGGGAAGGCTACACCTTC. Full variable domain (remainder filled in from reference TRBV18 and TRBJ1-2): NAGVMQNPRHLVRRRGQEARLRCSPMKGHSHVYWYRQLPEEGLKFMVYLQKENIIDESGMPKERFSAEFPKEGPSILRIQQVVRGDSAAYFCASSPPENKGREGYTFGSGTRLTVV.

This chain links TRBV4-2 with TRBJ2-1; 9 bases line up with TRBD2. V shed 0 bases and J 2 bases; nucleotides not matched to a gene: 2. The CDR3 extends over 16 amino acids. Germline lookup yields CDR1 LGHNA and CDR2 YNFKEQ. The CDR3 sequence: CASSQEERGAYNEQFF. The CDR3 DNA reads as TGTGCCAGCAGCCAAGAGGAGCGGGGGGCCTACAATGAGCAGTTCTTC.

The J gene is TRBJ2-7, the V gene TRBV13, with a weak D call TRBD2 (7 bases). The CDR3 totals 15 residues. V was shortened by 5 bases and J by 2 bases, with 16 bases between the two germline ends. Germline CDR1 PRHDT, CDR2 FYEKMQ (reference sequence). The CDR3 here is CASSRGLGGAYEQYF. In DNA, the CDR3 is TGTGCCAGCAGCCGCGGACTAGGGGGGGCCTACGAGCAGTACTTC.

Details on this clone: A far more abundant clone sits one base away, making this likely a read error. The CDR3 sequence is CASSFGETQYF. The CDR3 bases are TGTGCCAGCAGCTTCGGAGAGACCCAGTACTTC. The chain couples TRBV7-7 to TRBJ2-5; D gene ambiguous. The ends were cut back, 3 bases at V and 4 bases at J, with 3 bases in the middle. The CDR3 sequence is 11 residues long. CDR1 and CDR2 (germline): SSHAT, FNYEAQ (reference sequence).

The chain uses TRBV9 and TRBJ1-2; TRBD1 aligns across 7 bases. The CDR3 extends over 13 amino acids. The germline V gene encodes CDR1 SGDLS and CDR2 YYNGEE. With V trimmed by 4 bases and J by 5 bases, 5 bases remained unmatched. The CDR3 region has the DNA TGTGCCAGCAGCCAGACAGGGCCTTATGGCTACACCTTC. This sequence encodes CASSQTGPYGYTF.

The chain uses TRBV5-4 and TRBJ2-7; D may be TRBD2 (6 bases). This CDR3 contains 15 residues. Germline CDR1 reads SGHNT; CDR2 reads YYREEE (reference sequence). V was pared by 1 base and J by 2 bases, with 13 bases between. CDR3 loop: CASSLRGGATYEQYF. CDR3 nucleotide sequence: TGTGCCAGCAGCTTGAGGGGCGGGGCCACCTACGAGCAGTACTTC.

The chain employs TRBV5-1 and TRBJ1-1; the D is unclear. Germline V CDR1 and CDR2: SGHRS, YFSETQ. The V end was cut by 0 bases, the J end by 7 bases, with 13 bases between. CDR3 size: 14 residues. The CDR3, as DNA: TGCGCCAGCAGCTTGGATTCTGTTGGAGGTGAAGCTTTCTTT. Its protein is CASSLDSVGGEAFF.